These 24 T cell receptor beta chains share one sample of origin, sequenced in a study of T cell repertoires in cytomegalovirus infection. TCRdb re-analysed the reads in MiXCR, keeping a single row per CDR3 protein. The table includes hundreds of thousands of distinct CDR3 sequences, roughly 34% detected once. Antigens for these TCRs are unknown. The source material was cultured PBMCs, sampled from culture after CMV antigen stimulation. The source is a human donor in good health (CMV status not recorded). Some clones in this sample may be carry-over from other donors' samples.

This chain joins TRBV2 and TRBJ2-5; maybe TRBD1 (6 bases). The CDR3 covers 12 residues. V was clipped by 4 bases and J by 8 bases, with 11 bases between them. Germline V lookup: CDR1 SNHLY, CDR2 FYNNEI. Here the CDR3 reads CASSVYGTTQYF. Written as DNA, the CDR3 is TGTGCCAGCAGTGTTTACGGGACAACCCAGTACTTC. Full variable domain (remainder filled in from reference TRBV2 and TRBJ2-5): EPEVTQTPSHQVTQMGQEVILRCVPISNHLYFYWYRQILGQKVEFLVSFYNNEISEKSEIFDDQFSVERPDGSNFTLKIRSTKLEDSAMYFCASSVYGTTQYFGPGTRLLVL.

This clonotype has a count of ten or more. The V call is TRBV19, the J call TRBJ2-3, with 7 bases identical to TRBD2. Germline-derived CDR1 and CDR2 are LNHDA and SQIVND (reference sequence). V dropped 3 bases and J dropped 7; count of bases not matched to a gene: 4. The CDR3 has 13 residues. For the CDR3, the DNA is TGTGCCAGTAGTATCGCGGGAGAATATACGCAGTATTTT. Protein product: CASSIAGEYTQYF.

This chain uses TRBV7-2 with TRBJ1-5; 8 bases fit TRBD1. Per germline, CDR1 SGHTA and CDR2 FQGNSA. The CDR3 consists of 15 residues. V dropped 5 bases and J dropped 1; count of bases not matched to a gene: 4. CDR3 protein: CASSETGGSNQPQHF. For the CDR3, the DNA is TGTGCCAGCAGCGAAACAGGGGGGAGCAATCAGCCCCAGCATTTT.

This chain uses TRBV18 with TRBJ2-3, with 8 bases lining up with TRBD2. The germline V gene has CDR1 KGHSH and CDR2 LQKENI. Unmatched junction bases numbered 10, after V lost 3 bases and J lost 5 bases. This CDR3 contains 16 residues. The CDR3 DNA reads as TGTGCCAGCTCACCGATCGGGCGACTAGCGTTAGATACGCAGTATTTT. This gives the protein CASSPIGRLALDTQYF.

This clonotype has a handful of counts. The chain has TRBV20-1 and TRBJ2-5; no definite D call. Per the germline V gene, CDR1 is DFQATT and CDR2 is SNEGSKA (reference sequence). V was shortened by 3 bases and J by 2 bases, with 13 bases between the two germline ends. The CDR3 runs 14 residues. CDR3 region: CSASPPSLQETQYF. The CDR3 bases are TGCAGTGCTAGTCCACCATCCTTGCAAGAGACCCAGTACTTC.

The sample holds many counts of this clonotype. This chain links TRBV6-1 with TRBJ1-1; D not resolved. The CDR3 runs to 11 residues. CDR1 MNHNS and CDR2 SASEGT come from the germline V gene. V lost 6 bases and J lost 6, with 8 bases in between. The CDR3 loop is CASRTRPEAFF. The CDR3 nucleotides are TGTGCCAGCAGGACCCGCCCTGAAGCTTTCTTT.

The chain carries TRBV28 and TRBJ2-1; D perhaps matches TRBD2 (5 bases). In germline, CDR1 is MDHEN, CDR2 SYDVKM. This CDR3 spans 12 amino acids. Trimming left V 6 bases short and J 12 bases short, with 15 bases between. CDR3 protein: CASSTTRPGQFF. CDR3 nucleotides: TGTGCCAGCAGCACCACTAGGCCTGGGCAGTTCTTC.

This clonotype has at least ten counts. The chain has TRBV4-1 and TRBJ2-1, with D uncertain. Germline V lookup: CDR1 MGHRA, CDR2 YSYEKL. Deletions cut 5 bases from V and 13 bases from J, with 12 bases between. This CDR3 is built from 11 residues. This CDR3 is CASSGNGYQFF. CDR3 coding DNA: TGCGCCAGCAGCGGTAATGGTTATCAGTTCTTC.

The table lists this clonotype with a few counts. The chain employs TRBV7-2 and TRBJ2-3; 7 nucleotides agree with TRBD2. V gave up 1 base and J gave up 6 bases; unmatched junction bases: 13. The CDR3 is 17 amino acids. The germline V gene encodes CDR1 SGHTA and CDR2 FQGNSA. The chain's CDR3 is CASSLGKTSLTWDTQYF. The CDR3 coding sequence is TGTGCCAGCAGCTTAGGGAAGACTAGCCTTACATGGGATACGCAGTATTTT.

The chain employs TRBV28 and TRBJ1-5; D not certain. The CDR3 runs to 12 residues. V was trimmed by 7 bases and J by 8 bases, leaving 12 bases between them. Germline V gene lookup returns CDR1 MDHEN and CDR2 SYDVKM. The CDR3 DNA is TGTGCCAGCACGGTGGGGTCAAAGCCCCAGCATTTT. This translates into CASTVGSKPQHF.

In this sample, this clonotype turned up a few times. This rearrangement joins TRBV5-1 to TRBJ1-1; tentative D call: TRBD1 (5 bases). Germline assignment: CDR1 SGHRS and CDR2 YFSETQ. Between the trimmed V and J ends, which lost 7 bases and 0 bases, there was a span of 13 bases. The CDR3 totals 14 residues. The CDR3 bases are TGCGCCAGCGGTTGGGGGATTATGAACACTGAAGCTTTCTTT. Its protein is CASGWGIMNTEAFF. The whole variable domain, remainder taken from reference TRBV5-1 and TRBJ1-1, is KAGVTQTPRYLIKTRGQQVTLSCSPISGHRSVSWYQQTPGQGLQFLFEYFSETQRNKGNFPGRFSGRQFSNSRSEMNVSTLELGDSALYLCASGWGIMNTEAFFGQGTRLTVV.

This clonotype was counted between two and nine times. This chain joins TRBV2 and TRBJ2-1; 10 bases line up with TRBD2. The CDR3 sequence is 18 residues long. V shed 4 bases, J shed 1 base, and the junction held 10 bases outside the gene matches. Per germline, CDR1 SNHLY and CDR2 FYNNEI. This CDR3 is CASSGSSGRANSYNEQFF. CDR3 in DNA: TGTGCCAGCAGTGGGTCGAGCGGGAGGGCGAATTCCTACAATGAGCAGTTCTTC. The full variable domain, rest sourced from reference TRBV2 and TRBJ2-1, is EPEVTQTPSHQVTQMGQEVILRCVPISNHLYFYWYRQILGQKVEFLVSFYNNEISEKSEIFDDQFSVERPDGSNFTLKIRSTKLEDSAMYFCASSGSSGRANSYNEQFFGPGTRLTVL.

V usage is TRBV7-3 and J usage is TRBJ2-3, with 10 bases lining up with TRBD2. The CDR3 extends over 15 amino acids. V was pared by 5 bases and J by 4 bases, with 6 bases of the junction left unmatched. Germline V CDR1 and CDR2: SGHTA, FQGTGA. The CDR3 here is CASSPGLARPDTQYF. The CDR3 DNA reads as TGTGCCAGCAGCCCGGGACTAGCGAGGCCAGATACGCAGTATTTT.

This clonotype was observed a single time. V usage is TRBV6-5 and J usage is TRBJ1-3; D uncertain. The germline V and J ends were trimmed by 6 bases and 3 bases, with 15 bases remaining between them. Germline V gene lookup returns CDR1 MNHEY and CDR2 SVGAGI. This CDR3 has 15 residues. The CDR3 nucleotides are TGTGCCAGCAGCAGTTCCTCCTTTTTTGGAAACACCATATATTTT. Its protein is CASSSSSFFGNTIYF.

This clonotype was found a few times. The chain couples TRBV7-9 to TRBJ2-3, with a tentative D call TRBD1 (5 bases). CDR3 length: 16 residues. The V gene's germline CDR1 is SEHNR and CDR2 FQNEAQ (reference sequence). Trimming left V 5 bases short and J 5 bases short, with 20 bases between. CDR3 DNA: TGTGCCAGCAGCCCGGCCGGCAGGGAAGAACAAGATACGCAGTATTTT. This gives the protein CASSPAGREEQDTQYF. Supplemented by reference TRBV7-9 and TRBJ2-3, the full variable domain reads DTGVSQNPRHKITKRGQNVTFRCDPISEHNRLYWYRQTLGQGPEFLTYFQNEAQLEKSRLLSDRFSAERPKGSFSTLEIQRTEQGDSAMYLCASSPAGREEQDTQYFGPGTRLTVL.

J is TRBJ2-7 and V is TRBV18, with a tentative D call TRBD1 (6 bases). The ends were cut back, 5 bases at V and 3 bases at J, with 20 bases in the middle. CDR3 length: 16 residues. Looked up from germline, CDR1 is KGHSH and CDR2 is LQKENI. DNA for the CDR3: TGTGCCAGCTCAGCACAGGGAGTGGGGTTAAACTACGAGCAGTACTTC. This codes for CASSAQGVGLNYEQYF.

This chain joins TRBV20-1 and TRBJ2-1, with D unclear. This CDR3 has 12 residues. CDR1 DFQATT and CDR2 SNEGSKA come from the germline V gene (reference sequence). Trimming shortened V by 5 bases and J by 5 bases, and 10 bases separated the two germline ends. CDR3 protein: CSAFETHNEQFF. In DNA, the CDR3 is TGCAGTGCTTTTGAGACCCACAATGAGCAGTTCTTC.

Many counts were recorded for this clonotype. The genes are TRBV7-8 and TRBJ2-3; 8 positions agree with TRBD2. V shed 6 bases and J 2 bases; nucleotides not matched to a gene: 13. From germline, CDR1 is SGHVS and CDR2 FQNEAQ. This CDR3 contains 17 residues. The CDR3 region is CASRHLWEAGATDTQYF. For the CDR3, the DNA is TGTGCCAGCAGACATCTGTGGGAAGCGGGAGCCACAGATACGCAGTATTTT. Complete variable domain (other parts from reference TRBV7-8 and TRBJ2-3): GAGVSQSPRYKVAKRGQDVALRCDPISGHVSLFWYQQALGQGPEFLTYFQNEAQLDKSGLPSDRFFAERPEGSVSTLKIQRTQQEDSAVYLCASRHLWEAGATDTQYFGPGTRLTVL.

The chain couples TRBV7-2 to TRBJ1-2, with D perhaps matching TRBD1 (5 bases). The CDR3 extends over 13 amino acids. V shed 5 bases and J shed 6 bases, with 13 bases lying between them. Germline CDR1 and CDR2: SGHTA and FQGNSA. The CDR3 nucleotides are TGTGCCAGCAGCCTCGGACGGGGGAATGGCTACACCTTC. Translating gives CASSLGRGNGYTF.

The sample holds many counts of this clonotype. The rearrangement links TRBV7-8 to TRBJ2-2; TRBD1 matches 7 bases. Germline V gene data show CDR1 as SGHVS and CDR2 as FQNEAQ. The CDR3 extends over 15 amino acids. The V gene end was trimmed by 7 bases and the J gene end by 0 bases; junction bases not matched to a gene: 5. The CDR3 DNA follows: TGTGCCAGCAAACGAACAGGGGCGAACACCGGGGAGCTGTTTTTT. This codes for CASKRTGANTGELFF.

This clonotype has ten or more counts. The chain employs TRBV7-2 and TRBJ1-5, with TRBD1 as a possible D gene (5 bases). The V gene lost 5 bases and the J gene lost 6 bases, with 20 bases spanning the gap. The CDR3 contains 16 residues. Germline lookup yields CDR1 SGHTA and CDR2 FQGNSA. CDR3 sequence (DNA): TGTGCCAGCAGCGAGGGACGGAGGGGCATGGGTCAGCCCCAGCATTTT. Amino acid sequence: CASSEGRRGMGQPQHF.

This chain connects TRBV11-3 to TRBJ2-5; D ambiguous. Trimming left V 2 bases short and J 2 bases short, with 6 bases between. The CDR3 contains 13 residues. Looked up from germline, CDR1 is SGHNT and CDR2 is YENEEA. This chain's CDR3 is CASSLFYQETQYF. The CDR3 DNA follows: TGTGCCAGCAGCTTATTTTATCAAGAGACCCAGTACTTC.

V and J are TRBV19 and TRBJ1-5; no clear D. Germline V CDR1 and CDR2: LNHDA, SQIVND (reference sequence). The CDR3 is made up of 15 amino acids. Deletions cut 3 bases from V and 0 bases from J, with 9 bases between. DNA for the CDR3: TGTGCCAGTAGTATTTCGGGTTATAGCAATCAGCCCCAGCATTTT. This translates into CASSISGYSNQPQHF.

V is TRBV10-3 and J is TRBJ2-1; TRBD2 matches 9 bases. This CDR3 comprises 16 residues. J gave up 4 bases and V 7 bases, and 11 bases lay outside the gene matches. Germline CDR1 reads ENHRY; CDR2 reads SYGVKD. CDR3 protein: CAIMAGGPGRYNEQFF. The DNA for the CDR3 is TGTGCCATCATGGCGGGAGGGCCGGGAAGATACAATGAGCAGTTCTTC.